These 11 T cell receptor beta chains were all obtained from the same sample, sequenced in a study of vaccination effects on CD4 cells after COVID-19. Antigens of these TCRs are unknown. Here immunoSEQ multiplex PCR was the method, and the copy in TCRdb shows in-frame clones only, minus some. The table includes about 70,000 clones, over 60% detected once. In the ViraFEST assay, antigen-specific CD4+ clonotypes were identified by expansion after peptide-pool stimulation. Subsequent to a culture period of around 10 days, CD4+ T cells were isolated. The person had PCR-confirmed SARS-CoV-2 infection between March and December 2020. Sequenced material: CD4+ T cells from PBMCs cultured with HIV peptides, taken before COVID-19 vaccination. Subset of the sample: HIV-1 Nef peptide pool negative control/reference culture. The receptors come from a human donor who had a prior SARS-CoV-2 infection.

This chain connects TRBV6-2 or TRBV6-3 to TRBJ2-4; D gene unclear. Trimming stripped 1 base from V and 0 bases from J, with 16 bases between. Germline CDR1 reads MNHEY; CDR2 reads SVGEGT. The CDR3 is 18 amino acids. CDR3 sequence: CASSYFEMQLIAKNIQYF. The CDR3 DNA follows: TGTGCCAGCAGTTACTTCGAGATGCAGTTAATAGCCAAAAACATTCAGTACTTC.

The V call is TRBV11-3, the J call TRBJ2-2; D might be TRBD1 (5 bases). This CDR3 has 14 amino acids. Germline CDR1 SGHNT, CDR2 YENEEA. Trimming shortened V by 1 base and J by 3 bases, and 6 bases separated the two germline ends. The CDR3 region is CASSLVRDTGELFF. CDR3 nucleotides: TGTGCCAGCAGCTTAGTCAGGGACACCGGGGAGCTGTTTTTT.

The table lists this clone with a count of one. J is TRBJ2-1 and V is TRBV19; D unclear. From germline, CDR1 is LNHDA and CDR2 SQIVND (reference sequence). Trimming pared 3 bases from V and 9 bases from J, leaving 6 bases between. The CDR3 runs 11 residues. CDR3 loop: CASSMGFEQFF. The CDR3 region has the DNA TGTGCCAGTAGTATGGGTTTTGAGCAGTTCTTC.

CDR3 sequence (DNA): TGTGCCAGCAGCAACGGCCGGAAGGCCCTCCTAGCGGGAGGGCCATTCTCCCATGAGCAGTTCTTC. It specifies CASSNGRKALLAGGPFSHEQFF. The chain combines TRBV21-1 with TRBJ2-1; the table names TRBD2, a call not compared with the DNA. TRBV21-1 counts as a pseudogene. The CDR3 totals 22 residues.

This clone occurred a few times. CDR3 nucleotides: TGTGCCAGCAGTCCCCTCGACAGTCTTTATAGCAATCAGCCCCAGCATTTT. Protein product: CASSPLDSLYSNQPQHF. The chain uses TRBV28 and TRBJ1-5; D may be TRBD1 (5 bases). In germline, CDR1 is MDHEN, CDR2 SYDVKM. Trimming shortened V by 5 bases and J by 0 bases, and 17 bases separated the two germline ends. The CDR3 is made up of 17 amino acids.

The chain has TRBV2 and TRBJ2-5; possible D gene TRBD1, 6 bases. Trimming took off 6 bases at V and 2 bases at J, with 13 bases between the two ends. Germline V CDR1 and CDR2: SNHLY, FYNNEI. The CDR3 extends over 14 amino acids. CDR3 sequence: CASREDSLQETQYF. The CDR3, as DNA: TGTGCCAGCAGGGAGGACAGCCTTCAAGAGACCCAGTACTTC.

The CDR3 nucleotides are TGTGCCAGAAGCTTATGGACCCAGGGGCCCGAGCAGTACTTC. This encodes CARSLWTQGPEQYF. The chain has TRBV5-3 and TRBJ2-7; tentatively, D is TRBD1 (6 bases). TRBV5-3 is noted as an ORF with a role that remains uncertain. This CDR3 spans 14 amino acids. The ends were cut back, 2 bases at V and 6 bases at J, with 15 bases in the middle.

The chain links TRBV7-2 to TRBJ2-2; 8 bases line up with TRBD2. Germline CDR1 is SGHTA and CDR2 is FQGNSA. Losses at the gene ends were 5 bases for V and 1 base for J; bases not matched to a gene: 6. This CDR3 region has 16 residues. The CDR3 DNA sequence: TGTGCCAGCAGCCGGGAGCTAGCGGGGAACACCGGGGAGCTGTTTTTT. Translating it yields CASSRELAGNTGELFF. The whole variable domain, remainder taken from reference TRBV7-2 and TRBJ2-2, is GAGVSQSPSNKVTEKGKDVELRCDPISGHTALYWYRQSLGQGLEFLIYFQGNSAPDKSGLPSDRFSAERTGGSVSTLTIQRTQQEDSAVYLCASSRELAGNTGELFFGEGSRLTVL.

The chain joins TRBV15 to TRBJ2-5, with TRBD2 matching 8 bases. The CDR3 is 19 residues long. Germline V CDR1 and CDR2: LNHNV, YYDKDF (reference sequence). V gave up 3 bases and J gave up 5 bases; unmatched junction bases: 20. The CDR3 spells CATSSSGGGRFRSEETQYF. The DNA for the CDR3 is TGTGCCACCAGCAGTAGCGGCGGCGGGAGGTTCCGCTCGGAGGAGACCCAGTACTTC.

CDR3 loop: CASSEGPTDTQYF. As DNA, the CDR3 is TGTGCCAGCAGTGAAGGCCCAACAGATACGCAGTATTTT. V is TRBV2 and J is TRBJ2-3; D call uncertain. V gave up 1 base and J gave up 3 bases, with 5 bases separating them. Germline CDR1 is SNHLY and CDR2 is FYNNEI. This CDR3 region has 13 residues.

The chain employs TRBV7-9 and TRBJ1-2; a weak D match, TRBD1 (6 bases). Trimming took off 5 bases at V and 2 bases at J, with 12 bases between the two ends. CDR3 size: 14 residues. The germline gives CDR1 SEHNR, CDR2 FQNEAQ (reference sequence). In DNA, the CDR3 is TGTGCCAGCAGCCGGGACAAGATAAACTATGGCTACACCTTC. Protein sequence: CASSRDKINYGYTF.